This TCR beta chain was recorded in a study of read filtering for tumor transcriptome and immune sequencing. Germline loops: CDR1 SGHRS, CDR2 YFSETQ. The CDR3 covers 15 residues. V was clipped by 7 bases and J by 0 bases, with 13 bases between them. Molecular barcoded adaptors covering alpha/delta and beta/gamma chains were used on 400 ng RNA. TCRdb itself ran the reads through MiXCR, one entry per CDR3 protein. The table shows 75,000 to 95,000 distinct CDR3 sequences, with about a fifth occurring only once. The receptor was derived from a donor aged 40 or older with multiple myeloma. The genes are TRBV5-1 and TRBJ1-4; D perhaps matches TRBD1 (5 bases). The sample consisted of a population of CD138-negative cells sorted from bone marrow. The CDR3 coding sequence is TGCGCCAGCTTTACCCCGGGGGCAACTAATGAAAAACTGTTTTTT. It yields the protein CASFTPGATNEKLFF.